This passage covers 30 T cell receptor beta chains from one sample sequenced in a study of T-cell memory formation after mild COVID-19. TCRdb recomputed calls from the 5' RACE reads with MiXCR, one row per CDR3 protein. The sample lists 35,000 to 40,000 distinct CDR3 sequences, 6% to 7.5% occurring once. The sequencing sample was made of PBMCs or a T cell subset sorted from them (not recorded which). These receptors all stem from an adult who had mild COVID-19 (a few samples of this study predate the infection). Cell type and time point are not known.

The table lists this clonotype with a few counts. The chain combines TRBV5-4 with TRBJ1-4, with D tentatively TRBD1 (6 bases). This CDR3 has 15 residues. Trimming removed 0 bases at V and 7 bases at J, with 13 bases between. Germline-derived CDR1 and CDR2 are SGHNT and YYREEE (reference sequence). CDR3 nucleotide sequence: TGTGCCAGCAGCTTGGGGGCAGGGGACGGTGAAAAACTGTTTTTT. It specifies CASSLGAGDGEKLFF.

This clonotype was counted ten times or more. The genes are TRBV10-3 and TRBJ2-7; no firm D call. The CDR3 totals 13 residues. Deletions cut 5 bases from V and 2 bases from J, with 10 bases between. Germline V gene lookup returns CDR1 ENHRY and CDR2 SYGVKD. CDR3 in DNA: TGTGCCATCAGTACGCCCCAACCCTACGAGCAGTACTTC. Its translation: CAISTPQPYEQYF.

With regard to this clonotype: It is likely a read error, because the conserved phenylalanine at the end of the CDR3 is missing. This chain uses TRBV7-2 with TRBJ2-7, with a weak D call TRBD1 (6 bases). The germline V gene has CDR1 SGHTA and CDR2 FQGNSA. V lost 1 base to trimming and J lost 3 bases, with 16 bases between them. This CDR3 comprises 16 residues. The CDR3 DNA reads TGTGCCAGCAGCTTAGGGCTGGTGGGCAGGGGCTACGAGCAGTACTTA. Translating it yields CASSLGLVGRGYEQYL.

In this sample, this clonotype turned up a few times. This rearrangement joins TRBV2 to TRBJ2-1; 10 bases are a match to TRBD2. The germline CDR1 and CDR2 sequences are SNHLY and FYNNEI. The CDR3 consists of 14 residues. V lost 7 bases and J lost 6; bases outside the gene matches: 6. The CDR3 spells CASKGTSVANEQFF. Here the CDR3 DNA reads TGTGCCAGCAAAGGGACTAGCGTCGCCAATGAGCAGTTCTTC.

The CDR3 DNA follows: TGTGCCAGCTCACCCGGACAGCCTCACAATGAGCAGTTCTTC. It codes for CASSPGQPHNEQFF. The chain is built from TRBV18 and TRBJ2-1; perhaps TRBD1 as D (6 bases). V gave up 3 bases and J gave up 5 bases, with 11 bases separating them. The CDR3 runs to 14 residues. Germline V CDR1 and CDR2: KGHSH, LQKENI.

There are many counts of this clonotype. This sequence joins TRBV12-3 or TRBV12-4 and TRBJ2-7; TRBD1 matches at 7 bases. The CDR3 has 16 residues. With 8 bases clipped from V and 0 bases from J, the junction kept 13 bases outside the gene matches. The DNA for the CDR3 is TGTGCCAGCTCTTTCCGGACCGGGACAGCCTCCTACGAGCAGTACTTC. It encodes CASSFRTGTASYEQYF.

The chain combines TRBV10-3 with TRBJ1-2; D not resolved. Trimming removed 1 base from V and 9 bases from J, with 9 bases in between. The germline V gene has CDR1 ENHRY and CDR2 SYGVKD. CDR3 length equals 12 residues. Here the CDR3 DNA reads TGTGCCATCAGTGAGTGGAGGGCTAGCTACACCTTC. It codes for CAISEWRASYTF.

The table lists this clonotype with many counts. The CDR3 bases are TGTGCCAGCAGCCTGTGGACTAGCGGGGAGACCCAGTACTTC. It specifies CASSLWTSGETQYF. The chain couples TRBV5-6 to TRBJ2-5; TRBD2 aligns across 11 bases. Germline assignment: CDR1 SGHDT and CDR2 YYEEEE. The CDR3 sequence is 14 residues long. J gave up 5 bases and V 4 bases, and 4 bases lay outside the gene matches.

The V call is TRBV7-3, the J call TRBJ2-1; 7 nucleotides align to TRBD2. Germline-derived CDR1 and CDR2 are SGHTA and FQGTGA. This CDR3 region has 16 residues. The V gene end was trimmed by 4 bases and the J gene end by 1 base; junction bases not matched to a gene: 7. For the CDR3, the DNA is TGTGCCAGCAGCTCGACGAGCGGGAAGTCCTACAATGAGCAGTTCTTC. Protein sequence: CASSSTSGKSYNEQFF.

This clonotype has ten or more counts. The junction departs from germline at one end; a sequencing error may be responsible. CDR3 region: CSVQDRGGQAPTYEQYF. DNA for the CDR3: TGCAGCGTTCAAGATAGGGGAGGCCAGGCGCCTACCTACGAGCAGTACTTC. V is TRBV29-1 and J is TRBJ2-7; the D gene is possibly TRBD2 (6 bases). CDR1 is SQVTM, CDR2 ANQGSEA, per germline. The CDR3 totals 17 residues.

This clonotype was seen many times. The rearrangement links TRBV7-9 to TRBJ2-3, with 8 bases aligning to TRBD2. Germline CDR1 reads SEHNR; CDR2 reads FQNEAQ (reference sequence). Trimming cost V 5 bases and J 3 bases; bases outside gene matches: 7. The CDR3 sequence is 15 residues long. The CDR3 sequence is CASSALLAVTDTQYF. The CDR3 DNA sequence: TGTGCCAGCAGCGCCCTACTAGCGGTTACAGATACGCAGTATTTT.

This clonotype was detected many times. The chain uses TRBV7-9 and TRBJ2-1, with a weak D call TRBD1 (6 bases). The CDR3 runs to 13 residues. Germline loops: CDR1 SEHNR, CDR2 FQNEAQ (reference sequence). Trimming took off 7 bases at V and 10 bases at J, with 17 bases between the two ends. The CDR3 sequence is CASKWDTRMEQFF. The DNA of the CDR3 is TGTGCCAGCAAGTGGGACACGAGGATGGAGCAGTTCTTC.

This clonotype has a count of ten or more. The chain has TRBV5-1 and TRBJ2-2, with 8 bases fitting TRBD1. V lost 3 bases to trimming and J lost 6 bases; unmatched junction nucleotides: 1. Per the germline V gene, CDR1 is SGHRS and CDR2 is YFSETQ. This CDR3 has 13 residues. The CDR3 spells CASSWGQAGELFF. CDR3 nucleotide sequence: TGCGCCAGCAGCTGGGGACAGGCCGGGGAGCTGTTTTTT.

This clonotype was counted at least ten times. The chain carries TRBV12-3 or TRBV12-4 and TRBJ1-2, with a possible D match to TRBD1 (5 bases). The CDR3 has 13 residues. Trimming left V 6 bases short and J 2 bases short, with 10 bases between. DNA for the CDR3: TGTGCCAGCAGAAGGGACTTAAACTATGGCTACACCTTC. Amino acid sequence: CASRRDLNYGYTF.

This clonotype was seen many times. V and J are TRBV7-3 and TRBJ2-3; D ambiguous. Germline CDR1 SGHTA, CDR2 FQGTGA. The CDR3 runs 13 residues. With 2 bases removed from V and 2 bases from J, the gap between germline ends came to 5 bases. The CDR3 DNA is TGTGCCAGCAGCTTAGGGCCCACAGATACGCAGTATTTT. Its translation: CASSLGPTDTQYF.

This clonotype is classed as medium-sized. V gene TRBV15 combines with J gene TRBJ2-7, with D unresolved. This CDR3 has 11 residues. Germline V gene data show CDR1 as LNHNV and CDR2 as YYDKDF (reference sequence). V dropped 1 base and J dropped 4 bases, with 2 bases sitting between them. CDR3 amino acids: CATSRGYEQYF. CDR3 sequence (DNA): TGTGCCACCAGCAGAGGGTACGAGCAGTACTTC.

This clonotype was detected ten times or more. The rearrangement joins TRBV12-3 or TRBV12-4 to TRBJ1-1; TRBD1 might be the D (6 bases). V dropped 3 bases and J dropped 4 bases, with 9 bases sitting between them. The CDR3 has 13 amino acids. The CDR3 DNA follows: TGTGCCAGCAGTTTGGGGGCGACCACTGAAGCTTTCTTT. It specifies CASSLGATTEAFF.

This clonotype turned up a few times. The rearrangement joins TRBV18 to TRBJ2-7; tentative D call: TRBD1 (6 bases). V was pared by 2 bases and J by 3 bases, with 11 bases between. CDR1 is KGHSH and CDR2 is LQKENI in the germline V gene. CDR3 length: 14 amino acids. CDR3 protein: CASSPNEQGYEQYF. The CDR3 bases are TGTGCCAGCTCACCAAATGAACAGGGCTACGAGCAGTACTTC. Using reference TRBV18 and TRBJ2-7 for the parts outside the CDR3, the full variable domain is NAGVMQNPRHLVRRRGQEARLRCSPMKGHSHVYWYRQLPEEGLKFMVYLQKENIIDESGMPKERFSAEFPKEGPSILRIQQVVRGDSAAYFCASSPNEQGYEQYFGPGTRLTVT.

This clonotype was detected only a few times. The chain employs TRBV7-6 and TRBJ2-6; D is unresolved. V lost 5 bases to trimming and J lost 0 bases, with 11 bases between them. The CDR3 covers 16 residues. Germline loops: CDR1 SGHVS, CDR2 FNYEAQ. CDR3 in amino acids: CASSPVFSSGANVLTF. DNA for the CDR3: TGTGCCAGCAGCCCCGTTTTCAGCTCTGGGGCCAACGTCCTGACTTTC.

This clonotype showed up just a few times. This chain joins TRBV13 and TRBJ2-3; D gene unclear. The CDR3 loop spans 15 amino acids. V lost 0 bases, J lost 10 bases, and 17 bases lay in between. Per the germline V gene, CDR1 is PRHDT and CDR2 is FYEKMQ (reference sequence). CDR3 coding DNA: TGTGCCAGCAGCTTAGGGGCTGCCCGTCTTGGCTCGCAGTATTTT. Translating it yields CASSLGAARLGSQYF.

This clonotype was seen a few times. The rearrangement joins TRBV20-1 to TRBJ1-6; perhaps TRBD1 as D (6 bases). V gave up 3 bases and J gave up 10 bases, with 13 bases separating them. Germline-derived CDR1 and CDR2 are DFQATT and SNEGSKA (reference sequence). This CDR3 is 13 amino acids long. The CDR3: CSASETGTSPLHF. The CDR3 DNA reads TGCAGTGCTAGTGAAACAGGGACATCACCCCTCCACTTT.

A few counts support this clonotype. The chain recombines TRBV11-1 with TRBJ2-5; D remains unclear. Germline values: CDR1 SGHAT, CDR2 FQDESV (reference sequence). The CDR3 loop spans 12 amino acids. V was clipped by 1 base and J by 3 bases, with 3 bases between them. The CDR3 is CASSLEKETQYF. The CDR3 DNA reads as TGTGCCAGCAGCTTAGAGAAAGAGACCCAGTACTTC.

The J gene is TRBJ2-7, the V gene TRBV20-1; 7 bases align to TRBD1. There are 18 residues in the CDR3. V was pared by 0 bases and J by 4 bases, with 18 bases of the junction left unmatched. CDR1 and CDR2 (germline): DFQATT, SNEGSKA (reference sequence). CDR3 nucleotides: TGCAGTGCTAGAGAGACCAAGAAGGGGGCCGTAACTTGGTACGAGCAGTACTTC. It codes for CSARETKKGAVTWYEQYF.

This chain uses TRBV6-6 with TRBJ2-1; D is possibly TRBD2 (6 bases). CDR3 length: 15 residues. Trimming took off 2 bases at V and 9 bases at J, with 17 bases between the two ends. Germline values: CDR1 MNHNY, CDR2 SVGAGI (reference sequence). The DNA of the CDR3 is TGTGCCAGCAGTTACGGCGGGAAGGCTTGGGGTGAGCAGTTCTTC. Its translation is CASSYGGKAWGEQFF.

This clonotype was seen a handful of times. CDR3 loop: CASSLLPNLVADANTGELFF. CDR3 bases: TGTGCCAGCAGCTTATTGCCGAACCTCGTGGCAGACGCGAACACCGGGGAGCTGTTTTTT. The chain joins TRBV7-3 to TRBJ2-2; D is undetermined. The ends were cut back, 2 bases at V and 0 bases at J, with 22 bases in the middle. Germline loops: CDR1 SGHTA, CDR2 FQGTGA. The CDR3 extends over 20 amino acids. Combining the CDR3 with reference TRBV7-3 and TRBJ2-2 gives the whole variable domain GAGVSQTPSNKVTEKGKYVELRCDPISGHTALYWYRQSLGQGPEFLIYFQGTGAADDSGLPNDRFFAVRPEGSVSTLKIQRTERGDSAVYLCASSLLPNLVADANTGELFFGEGSRLTVL.

This clonotype appeared many times. The V call is TRBV6-2 or TRBV6-3, the J call TRBJ2-1; 11 bases are a match to TRBD2. The CDR3 sequence is 16 residues long. V lost 5 bases to trimming and J lost 0 bases; unmatched junction nucleotides: 3. Germline V gene lookup returns CDR1 MNHEY and CDR2 SVGEGT. The CDR3 loop is CASSVAGGSSYNEQFF. The CDR3 nucleotides read TGTGCCAGCAGTGTAGCGGGAGGGAGCTCCTACAATGAGCAGTTCTTC.

This clonotype was seen only a few times. The chain combines TRBV5-1 with TRBJ2-5; D may be TRBD2 (6 bases). CDR1 and CDR2 (germline): SGHRS, YFSETQ. V gave up 0 bases and J gave up 5 bases, with 11 bases separating them. This CDR3 is built from 14 residues. The CDR3 sequence: CASSLAAGPETQYF. CDR3 DNA: TGCGCCAGCAGCTTGGCCGCGGGGCCGGAGACCCAGTACTTC.

This clonotype was seen repeatedly, ten times or more. The V call is TRBV30, the J call TRBJ2-7; perhaps TRBD2 as D (5 bases). From germline, CDR1 is GTSNPN and CDR2 SVGIG (reference sequence). The CDR3 consists of 13 residues. V lost 0 bases to trimming and J lost 6 bases, with 12 bases between them. The CDR3 nucleotides read TGTGCCTGGAGTGTAAGTCTACGGGGCGAGCAGTACTTC. This sequence encodes CAWSVSLRGEQYF.

The sample holds many counts of this clonotype. The chain employs TRBV20-1 and TRBJ1-1; D remains ambiguous. The germline CDR1 and CDR2 sequences are DFQATT and SNEGSKA (reference sequence). The CDR3 totals 16 residues. V lost 1 base to trimming and J lost 0 bases, with 15 bases between them. CDR3 amino acids: CSARVIQSGMNTEAFF. The CDR3 region has the DNA TGCAGTGCTAGAGTAATTCAAAGTGGCATGAACACTGAAGCTTTCTTT.

This clonotype was counted ten times or more. The chain links TRBV12-3 or TRBV12-4 to TRBJ2-5; 7 bases agree with TRBD1. Trimming removed 8 bases from V and 5 bases from J; junction bases left unmatched: 11. This CDR3 region has 14 residues. The CDR3 nucleotides are TGTGCCAGCCTCTTAGCAGGGGGTGGTGAGACCCAGTACTTC. It is translated as CASLLAGGGETQYF.